This TCR beta chain was sequenced for a study of shared clonotypes between healthy human individuals. Cells designated naive CD8 were CD45RO-negative and were positively selected for CCR7, with terminally differentiated effector memory CD45RA+ cells excluded. Libraries were prepared by immunoSEQ multiplex PCR; TCRdb keeps only in-frame clonotypes and omits some of them. The table records about 1,900,000 clones, approximately 95% of them present only once. The CDR3 is 13 amino acids. Germline V gene sequence: CDR1 MNHNY, CDR2 SVGAGI (reference sequence). Trimming pared 6 bases from V and 1 base from J, leaving 10 bases between.

Specimen: naive CD8+ T cells sorted from blood. This clonotype was obtained from a man aged 18 to 35 in good health. The genes are TRBV6-6 and TRBJ2-7; D might be TRBD2 (6 bases). The CDR3: CASSLEGSYEQYF. The CDR3 DNA reads as TGTGCCAGCAGCCTGGAGGGTTCCTACGAGCAGTACTTC.